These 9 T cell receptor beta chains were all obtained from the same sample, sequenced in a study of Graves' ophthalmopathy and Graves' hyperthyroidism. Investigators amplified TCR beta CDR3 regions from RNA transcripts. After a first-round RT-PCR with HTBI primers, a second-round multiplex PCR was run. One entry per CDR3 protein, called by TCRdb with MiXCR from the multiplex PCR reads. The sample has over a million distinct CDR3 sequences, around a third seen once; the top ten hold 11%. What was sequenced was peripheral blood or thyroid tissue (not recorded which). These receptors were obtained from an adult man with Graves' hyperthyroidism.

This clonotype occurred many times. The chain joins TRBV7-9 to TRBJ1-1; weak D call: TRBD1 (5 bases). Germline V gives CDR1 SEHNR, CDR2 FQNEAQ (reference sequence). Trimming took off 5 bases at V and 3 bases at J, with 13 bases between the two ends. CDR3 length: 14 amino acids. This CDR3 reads CASSVRDGDTEAFF. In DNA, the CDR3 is TGTGCCAGCAGCGTCCGGGACGGGGACACTGAAGCTTTCTTT.

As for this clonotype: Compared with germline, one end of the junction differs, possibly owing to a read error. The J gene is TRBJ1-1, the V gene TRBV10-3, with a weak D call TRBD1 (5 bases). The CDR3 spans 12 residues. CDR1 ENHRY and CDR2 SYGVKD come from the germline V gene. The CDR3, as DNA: TGCGCCACCGGAACGACAGATACTGAAGCTTTCTTT. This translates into CATGTTDTEAFF.

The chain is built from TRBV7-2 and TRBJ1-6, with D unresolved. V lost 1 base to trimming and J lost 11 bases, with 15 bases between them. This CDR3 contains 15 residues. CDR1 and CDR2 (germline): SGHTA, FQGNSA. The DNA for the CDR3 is TGTGCCAGCAGCTTAGTACGGACTAGCGGGACACCCCTCCACTTT. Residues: CASSLVRTSGTPLHF.

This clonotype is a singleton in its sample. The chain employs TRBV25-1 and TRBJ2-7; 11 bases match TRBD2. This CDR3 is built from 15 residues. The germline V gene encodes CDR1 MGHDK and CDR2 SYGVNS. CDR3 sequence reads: CARTSGSSHEYEQYF. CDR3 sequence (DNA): TGTGCTAGAACTAGCGGGAGTTCCCACGAATACGAGCAGTACTTC.

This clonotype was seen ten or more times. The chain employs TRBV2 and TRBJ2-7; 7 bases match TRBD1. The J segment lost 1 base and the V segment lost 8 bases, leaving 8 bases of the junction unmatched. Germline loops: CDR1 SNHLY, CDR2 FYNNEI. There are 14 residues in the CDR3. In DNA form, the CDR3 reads TGTGCCAGCGGCAGGGACAGCCAATCCTACGAGCAGTACTTC. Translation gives CASGRDSQSYEQYF.

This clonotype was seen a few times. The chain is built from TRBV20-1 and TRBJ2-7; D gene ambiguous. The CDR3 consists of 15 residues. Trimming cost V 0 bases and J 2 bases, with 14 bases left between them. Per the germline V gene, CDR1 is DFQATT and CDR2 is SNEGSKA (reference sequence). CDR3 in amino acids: CSARDQGSGTYEQYF. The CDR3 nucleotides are TGCAGTGCTAGAGATCAAGGGTCCGGCACCTACGAGCAGTACTTC.

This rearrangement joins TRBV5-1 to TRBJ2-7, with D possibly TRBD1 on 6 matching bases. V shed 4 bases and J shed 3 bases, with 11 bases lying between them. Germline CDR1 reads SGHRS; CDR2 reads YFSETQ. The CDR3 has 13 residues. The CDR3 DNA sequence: TGCGCCAGCAGCACGGGACACAGCTACGAGCAGTACTTC. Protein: CASSTGHSYEQYF.

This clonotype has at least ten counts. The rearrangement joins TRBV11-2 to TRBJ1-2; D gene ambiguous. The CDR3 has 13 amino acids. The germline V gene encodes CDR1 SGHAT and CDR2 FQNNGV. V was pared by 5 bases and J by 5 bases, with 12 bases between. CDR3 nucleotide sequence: TGTGCCAGCAGCCCCCAGAGGGAGTATGGCTACACCTTC. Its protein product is CASSPQREYGYTF.

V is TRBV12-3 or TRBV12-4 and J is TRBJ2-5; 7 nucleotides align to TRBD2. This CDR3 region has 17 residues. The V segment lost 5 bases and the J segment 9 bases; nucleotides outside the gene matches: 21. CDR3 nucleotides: TGTGCCAGCAGTCCCAACTTAACACCGACTAGCAGCAGACCCCAGTACTTC. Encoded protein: CASSPNLTPTSSRPQYF.